At least ten counts were recorded for the clone carrying this TCR beta chain. The antigen is not known. A TCRbeta library incorporating unique molecular identifiers was prepared. TCRdb called the PCR reads again in MiXCR, with one record for every CDR3 protein. Altogether under 850,000 distinct CDR3 sequences are present, around 12% being singletons, with the ten largest covering 0.79%. This sample is drawn from a study of T-cell reconstitution after alpha-beta-depleted transplantation in children. Findings of the study overall: Expanded graft clones numbering several hundred reportedly gave rise to alpha-beta T cells about two months after transplant. At day 60, the high TCRbeta diversity found in some patients originated from recipient T cells and thymic progenitors that had survived. After one year, T-cell counts and TCRbeta diversity mostly came from new T cells.

Trimming stripped 0 bases from V and 5 bases from J, with 6 bases between. Germline values: CDR1 SGHRS, CDR2 YFSETQ. This CDR3 comprises 13 residues. The chain has TRBV5-1 and TRBJ1-5, with D unresolved. The sequencing here drew on PBMCs, taken before TCRalphabeta/CD19-depleted stem cell transplant. The source is a girl aged 2 to 10 with congenital amegakaryocytic thrombocytopenia, due to receive a stem cell transplant. This CDR3 is CASSLDGDQPQHF. The CDR3 nucleotides are TGCGCCAGCAGCTTGGATGGGGATCAGCCCCAGCATTTT.